The subject of this entry is one T cell receptor (beta chain). CDR1 is KGHDR and CDR2 is SFDVKD in the germline V gene. CDR3 length: 14 amino acids. The V end lost 6 bases, the J end lost 9 bases, and 17 bases lay between the germline ends. This sample was taken from a study of blood T cell repertoires in COVID-19. Study-level background: Italy, Spain and the United States were the sources of the convalescent and acute COVID-19 samples. In each case, the material was cDNA or gDNA derived from T cells, B-cell-depleted T cells, or PBMCs.

Authors' processing steps: Reference gene primer amplification gave estimated nucleated cell counts. Sequencing used immunoSEQ multiplex PCR; TCRdb keeps in-frame clones, though not all of them. V, J and clone size are taken as reported in that table, and D and trimming were inferred from the DNA itself. There are under 75,000 clones in the sample; around 80% occur only once, and roughly 7% lies in the top ten. This clonotype originated in a man between 60 and 75 years old with acute or convalescent COVID-19. The chain couples TRBV24-1 to TRBJ2-1, with D possibly being TRBD2 (6 bases). Material for sequencing was peripheral blood. CDR3 sequence: CATSQPGGSGEQFF. The CDR3 DNA sequence: TGTGCCACCAGTCAGCCCGGGGGATCAGGTGAGCAGTTCTTC.